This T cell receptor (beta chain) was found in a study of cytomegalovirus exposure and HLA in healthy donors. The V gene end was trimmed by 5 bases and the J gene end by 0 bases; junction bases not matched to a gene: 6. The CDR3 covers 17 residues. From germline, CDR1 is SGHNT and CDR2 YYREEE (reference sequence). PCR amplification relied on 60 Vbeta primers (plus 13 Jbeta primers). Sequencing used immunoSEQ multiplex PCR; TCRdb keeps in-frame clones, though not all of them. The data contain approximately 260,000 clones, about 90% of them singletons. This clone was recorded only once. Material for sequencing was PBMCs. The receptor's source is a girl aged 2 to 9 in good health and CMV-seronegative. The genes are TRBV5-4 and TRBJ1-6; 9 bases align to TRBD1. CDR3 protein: CASSPGTGRSYNSPLHF. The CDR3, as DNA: TGTGCCAGCAGTCCCGGGACAGGGCGCTCCTATAATTCACCCCTCCACTTT.